This T cell receptor (beta chain) emerged from a study of graft-versus-host responses after intestinal transplantation. Study results and limitations: GvH clones were identified in recipient marrow, with some first appearing in ileum or blood. When patients had graft-donor T cell macrochimerism, their allografts held high graft-versus-host to host-versus-graft clonal ratios.

Sequencing used immunoSEQ multiplex PCR; TCRdb keeps in-frame clones, though not all of them. The sample lists tens of thousands of clones; roughly 87% were seen once. The CDR3 spans 16 residues. Germline V lookup: CDR1 SGHVS, CDR2 FNYEAQ. Trimming stripped 5 bases from V and 3 bases from J, with 19 bases between. In the case of this clone: Its antigen is not known.

This rearrangement joins TRBV7-6 to TRBJ1-1, with D tentatively TRBD1 (6 bases). The sequence was obtained from a human donor who received an intestinal transplant. Sequencing was performed on unstimulated CD8+ T cells sorted from spleen or lymph node cells, taken before intestinal transplant. CDR3 coding DNA: TGTGCCAGCAGCAACCGAATTACGACAGGAGACACTGAAGCTTTCTTT. It codes for CASSNRITTGDTEAFF.